Included here is one TCR beta chain sequence, with context. These data come from a study of brain T cells in children with intractable seizures. V lost 2 bases to trimming and J lost 2 bases, with 14 bases between them. Germline values: CDR1 SGDLS, CDR2 YYNGEE. The CDR3 sequence is 17 residues long. Profiled with immunoSEQ multiplex PCR; TCRdb holds only in-frame clones, not every one. The data contain around 41,000 clones, 75% to 95% of them singletons. The sample consisted of peripheral blood, taken at surgery. The V gene is TRBV9, the J gene TRBJ2-6; D remains unclear. The receptor comes from a girl aged 2-10 years with tuberous sclerosis and intractable seizures. The CDR3 region is CASSVGHPYPGANVLTF. CDR3 in DNA: TGTGCCAGCAGCGTCGGGCATCCATATCCTGGGGCCAACGTCCTGACTTTC. Complete variable domain (other parts from reference TRBV9 and TRBJ2-6): DSGVTQTPKHLITATGQRVTLRCSPRSGDLSVYWYQQSLDQGLQFLIQYYNGEERAKGNILERFSAQQFPDLHSELNLSSLELGDSALYFCASSVGHPYPGANVLTFGAGSRLTVL.